These T cell receptor beta chains were read from a single sample in a study of CD8+CD57+ T cells in acquired aplastic anemia. TCRdb reprocessed the reads via MiXCR and lists one record per CDR3 protein. The sample lists roughly 120,000 distinct CDR3 sequences; about 50% were seen once. Sequencing was done on a sample of sorted CD4+, CD8+, or CD8+CD57+ T cells (not recorded which) from PBMCs. The receptors derive from a human donor with aplastic anemia. Both conserved end residues are part of each CDR3. Fields, in order: D gene, V gene, CDR3 length, J gene, clone size, CDR3 protein, CDR3 DNA. A D gene is named only where the DNA matches it firmly. Not all rows give a size; the values are once, few, many and, for expanded clones, a class.

d_call: -; v_call: TRBV7-9; cdr3_length: 14; j_call: TRBJ2-7; clone_size: many; cdr3_aa: CASSSGKNPYEQYF; cdr3_nt: TGTGCCAGCAGCTCTGGAAAAAACCCCTACGAGCAGTACTTC
d_call: TRBD1; v_call: TRBV25-1; cdr3_length: 16; j_call: TRBJ1-4; clone_size: -; cdr3_aa: CASGEKQGWTNEKLFF; cdr3_nt: TGTGCCAGCGGAGAGAAACAGGGGTGGACTAATGAAAAACTGTTTTTT
d_call: -; v_call: TRBV7-2; cdr3_length: 12; j_call: TRBJ1-4; clone_size: -; cdr3_aa: CASSPLRGKLFF; cdr3_nt: TGTGCCAGCAGCCCCCTCCGGGGGAAACTGTTTTTT
d_call: -; v_call: TRBV19; cdr3_length: 14; j_call: TRBJ1-5; clone_size: many; cdr3_aa: CASADIEFNQPQHF; cdr3_nt: TGTGCCAGCGCGGACATCGAGTTCAATCAGCCCCAGCATTTT
d_call: -; v_call: TRBV7-7; cdr3_length: 15; j_call: TRBJ2-7; clone_size: many; cdr3_aa: CASSLGGGFSYEQYF; cdr3_nt: TGTGCCAGCAGCTTAGGCGGGGGCTTTTCCTACGAGCAGTACTTC
d_call: -; v_call: TRBV20-1; cdr3_length: 8; j_call: TRBJ1-2; clone_size: -; cdr3_aa: CSAPPFTF; cdr3_nt: TGCAGTGCACCCCCGTTCACCTTC
d_call: -; v_call: TRBV20-1; cdr3_length: 14; j_call: TRBJ2-5; clone_size: -; cdr3_aa: CSARDSLLARTQYF; cdr3_nt: TGCAGTGCTAGAGATAGTCTACTAGCACGGACCCAGTACTTC
d_call: -; v_call: TRBV7-9; cdr3_length: 12; j_call: TRBJ2-1; clone_size: -; cdr3_aa: CASSFPDNEQFF; cdr3_nt: TGTGCCAGCAGCTTCCCCGACAATGAGCAGTTCTTC
d_call: -; v_call: TRBV10-3; cdr3_length: 14; j_call: TRBJ1-1; clone_size: few; cdr3_aa: CASSLGGQNTEAFF; cdr3_nt: TGTGCCAGCTCCCTTGGGGGGCAGAACACTGAAGCTTTCTTT
d_call: -; v_call: TRBV5-1; cdr3_length: 15; j_call: TRBJ2-7; clone_size: -; cdr3_aa: CASSLEGGRSDEQYF; cdr3_nt: TGCGCCAGCAGCTTGGAAGGGGGGAGGAGTGACGAGCAGTACTTC
d_call: -; v_call: TRBV29-1; cdr3_length: 11; j_call: TRBJ1-1; clone_size: -; cdr3_aa: CSGVLGTEAFF; cdr3_nt: TGCAGCGGGGTATTGGGCACTGAAGCTTTCTTT
d_call: -; v_call: TRBV10-3; cdr3_length: 11; j_call: TRBJ2-7; clone_size: few; cdr3_aa: CAISSSYEQYF; cdr3_nt: TGTGCCATCAGTAGCAGCTACGAGCAGTACTTC
d_call: TRBD2; v_call: TRBV10-3; cdr3_length: 18; j_call: TRBJ2-2; clone_size: -; cdr3_aa: CAISDPRLGGGPTGELFF; cdr3_nt: TGTGCCATCAGTGACCCCAGACTCGGCGGGGGACCAACCGGGGAGCTGTTTTTT
d_call: TRBD1; v_call: TRBV15; cdr3_length: 16; j_call: TRBJ2-7; clone_size: -; cdr3_aa: CATSSHLGTGVYEQYF; cdr3_nt: TGTGCCACCAGCAGCCACCTTGGGACAGGGGTCTACGAGCAGTACTTC
d_call: -; v_call: TRBV20-1; cdr3_length: 14; j_call: TRBJ2-3; clone_size: -; cdr3_aa: CSARDHRAADTQYF; cdr3_nt: TGCAGTGCTAGAGATCACAGGGCGGCCGATACGCAGTATTTT
d_call: TRBD1; v_call: TRBV20-1; cdr3_length: 15; j_call: TRBJ1-6; clone_size: many; cdr3_aa: CSASEGATYNSPLHF; cdr3_nt: TGCAGTGCTAGTGAGGGGGCGACATATAATTCACCCCTCCACTTT
d_call: -; v_call: TRBV28; cdr3_length: 18; j_call: TRBJ1-2; clone_size: -; cdr3_aa: CASSLSTTVQGANYGYTF; cdr3_nt: TGTGCCAGCAGTTTATCCACAACCGTACAGGGCGCGAACTATGGCTACACCTTC
d_call: TRBD1; v_call: TRBV20-1; cdr3_length: 12; j_call: TRBJ2-7; clone_size: -; cdr3_aa: CSAAGQGYEQYF; cdr3_nt: TGCAGTGCGGCGGGACAGGGCTACGAGCAGTACTTC
d_call: TRBD2; v_call: TRBV7-3; cdr3_length: 15; j_call: TRBJ2-3; clone_size: many; cdr3_aa: CASSDSGGFRDTQYF; cdr3_nt: TGTGCCAGCAGCGACTCGGGGGGGTTTAGGGATACGCAGTATTTT
d_call: TRBD2; v_call: TRBV10-2; cdr3_length: 17; j_call: TRBJ2-1; clone_size: -; cdr3_aa: CASSVDSGLAGYNEQFF; cdr3_nt: TGCGCCAGCAGTGTCGACTCAGGACTAGCGGGTTACAATGAGCAGTTCTTC
d_call: -; v_call: TRBV6-1; cdr3_length: 15; j_call: TRBJ1-2; clone_size: many; cdr3_aa: CASSDSLQELGGYTF; cdr3_nt: TGTGCCAGCAGTGATTCCCTCCAGGAGCTTGGAGGCTACACCTTC
d_call: TRBD2; v_call: TRBV11-2; cdr3_length: 21; j_call: TRBJ2-2; clone_size: few; cdr3_aa: CASSLEIFLAGDPARGGELFF; cdr3_nt: TGTGCCAGCAGCTTAGAGATCTTCCTAGCGGGAGACCCAGCAAGGGGCGGGGAGCTGTTTTTT
d_call: -; v_call: TRBV12-3/TRBV12-4; cdr3_length: 12; j_call: TRBJ2-1; clone_size: -; cdr3_aa: CASSLDPRQQFF; cdr3_nt: TGTGCCAGCAGTTTAGATCCCAGGCAGCAGTTCTTC
d_call: -; v_call: TRBV25-1; cdr3_length: 13; j_call: TRBJ2-3; clone_size: few; cdr3_aa: CASSISSTDTQYF; cdr3_nt: TGTGCCAGCAGTATCTCTAGCACAGATACGCAGTATTTT
d_call: -; v_call: TRBV10-3; cdr3_length: 15; j_call: TRBJ2-1; clone_size: -; cdr3_aa: CAISVKAPPYNEQFF; cdr3_nt: TGTGCCATCAGTGTCAAGGCTCCTCCTTACAATGAGCAGTTCTTC
d_call: TRBD1; v_call: TRBV15; cdr3_length: 15; j_call: TRBJ2-7; clone_size: -; cdr3_aa: CATSRAGDSSYEQYF; cdr3_nt: TGTGCCACCAGCAGAGCAGGGGACAGCTCCTACGAGCAGTACTTC
d_call: -; v_call: TRBV10-2; cdr3_length: 13; j_call: TRBJ2-3; clone_size: -; cdr3_aa: CASSDTATDTQYF; cdr3_nt: TGCGCCAGCAGTGATACAGCCACAGATACGCAGTATTTT
d_call: -; v_call: TRBV19; cdr3_length: 14; j_call: TRBJ1-1; clone_size: -; cdr3_aa: CASSLLGVNTEAFF; cdr3_nt: TGTGCCAGTAGCCTATTGGGGGTGAACACTGAAGCTTTCTTT
d_call: TRBD1; v_call: TRBV24-1; cdr3_length: 16; j_call: TRBJ2-3; clone_size: -; cdr3_aa: CATSDTGQGSTDTQYF; cdr3_nt: TGTGCCACCAGTGATACAGGACAGGGCAGCACAGATACGCAGTATTTT
d_call: TRBD1; v_call: TRBV2; cdr3_length: 14; j_call: TRBJ1-5; clone_size: -; cdr3_aa: CASRPGGGNQPQHF; cdr3_nt: TGTGCCAGCAGGCCAGGGGGAGGCAATCAGCCCCAGCATTTT
d_call: -; v_call: TRBV2; cdr3_length: 15; j_call: TRBJ2-6; clone_size: -; cdr3_aa: CASSPGHPGANVLTF; cdr3_nt: TGTGCCAGCAGCCCTGGACATCCTGGGGCCAACGTCCTGACTTTC
d_call: TRBD1; v_call: TRBV19; cdr3_length: 12; j_call: TRBJ1-1; clone_size: -; cdr3_aa: CASSTRQGVAFF; cdr3_nt: TGTGCCAGTAGTACCCGACAGGGTGTAGCTTTCTTT
d_call: -; v_call: TRBV24-1; cdr3_length: 14; j_call: TRBJ1-2; clone_size: -; cdr3_aa: CATSDSAGDAGYTF; cdr3_nt: TGTGCCACCAGTGATTCGGCGGGGGATGCTGGCTACACCTTC
d_call: -; v_call: TRBV2; cdr3_length: 15; j_call: TRBJ2-2; clone_size: -; cdr3_aa: CASSPRRPDTGELFF; cdr3_nt: TGTGCCAGCAGCCCCAGAAGGCCAGACACCGGGGAGCTGTTTTTT
d_call: TRBD1; v_call: TRBV19; cdr3_length: 14; j_call: TRBJ2-2; clone_size: -; cdr3_aa: CASRGQVNTGELFF; cdr3_nt: TGTGCCAGTAGGGGACAGGTGAACACCGGGGAGCTGTTTTTT
d_call: TRBD1; v_call: TRBV15; cdr3_length: 16; j_call: TRBJ2-2; clone_size: -; cdr3_aa: CATTPRRGQGTGELFF; cdr3_nt: TGTGCCACCACCCCCCGGAGGGGACAGGGGACCGGGGAGCTGTTTTTT
d_call: TRBD2; v_call: TRBV10-2; cdr3_length: 14; j_call: TRBJ2-7; clone_size: -; cdr3_aa: CASSESRGAYEQYF; cdr3_nt: TGCGCCAGCAGTGAGTCCCGGGGGGCCTACGAGCAGTACTTC
d_call: -; v_call: TRBV20-1; cdr3_length: 14; j_call: TRBJ1-5; clone_size: -; cdr3_aa: CSASFGGSNQPQHF; cdr3_nt: TGCAGTGCTAGTTTCGGGGGGAGCAATCAGCCCCAGCATTTT
d_call: TRBD1; v_call: TRBV24-1; cdr3_length: 14; j_call: TRBJ2-7; clone_size: many; cdr3_aa: CATSPGTGGREQYF; cdr3_nt: TGTGCCACCAGTCCTGGGACAGGGGGCCGCGAGCAGTACTTC
d_call: TRBD1; v_call: TRBV2; cdr3_length: 13; j_call: TRBJ1-2; clone_size: few; cdr3_aa: CASSVRQGGGYTF; cdr3_nt: TGTGCCAGCAGTGTGCGACAGGGAGGAGGCTACACCTTC
d_call: -; v_call: TRBV12-3/TRBV12-4; cdr3_length: 14; j_call: TRBJ1-1; clone_size: -; cdr3_aa: CASIKGLTDTEAFF; cdr3_nt: TGTGCCAGCATCAAAGGGTTGACGGACACTGAAGCTTTCTTT
d_call: TRBD2; v_call: TRBV10-3; cdr3_length: 15; j_call: TRBJ2-7; clone_size: -; cdr3_aa: CAISEYGLAGDGQYF; cdr3_nt: TGTGCCATCAGTGAGTACGGACTAGCGGGAGACGGGCAGTACTTC
d_call: TRBD1; v_call: TRBV4-1; cdr3_length: 16; j_call: TRBJ2-5; clone_size: many; cdr3_aa: CASSQEAPDRAETQYF; cdr3_nt: TGCGCCAGCAGCCAAGAAGCCCCGGACAGGGCGGAGACCCAGTACTTC
d_call: -; v_call: TRBV24-1; cdr3_length: 15; j_call: TRBJ1-6; clone_size: -; cdr3_aa: CATSEGGSYNSPLHF; cdr3_nt: TGTGCCACCAGTGAGGGAGGCTCCTATAATTCACCCCTCCACTTT